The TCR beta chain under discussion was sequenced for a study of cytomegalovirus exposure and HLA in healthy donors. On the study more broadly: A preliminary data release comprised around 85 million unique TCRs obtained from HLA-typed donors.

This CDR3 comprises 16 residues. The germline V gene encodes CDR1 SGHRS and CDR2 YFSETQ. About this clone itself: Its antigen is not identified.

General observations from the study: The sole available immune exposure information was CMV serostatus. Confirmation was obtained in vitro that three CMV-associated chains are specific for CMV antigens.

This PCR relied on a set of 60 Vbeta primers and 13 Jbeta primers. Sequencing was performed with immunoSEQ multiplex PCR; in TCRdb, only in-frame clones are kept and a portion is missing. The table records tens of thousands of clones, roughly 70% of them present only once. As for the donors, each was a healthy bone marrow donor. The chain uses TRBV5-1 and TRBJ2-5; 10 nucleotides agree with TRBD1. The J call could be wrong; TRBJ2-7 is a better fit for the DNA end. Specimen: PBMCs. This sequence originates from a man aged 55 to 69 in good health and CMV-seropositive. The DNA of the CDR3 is TGCGCCAGCAGTTCGGGTGGGACAGGGGCGGCCTACGAGCAGTACTTC. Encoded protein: CASSSGGTGAAYEQYF.